These T cell receptor beta chains were read from a single sample in a study of blood T cell repertoires in COVID-19. Libraries were prepared by immunoSEQ multiplex PCR; TCRdb keeps only in-frame clonotypes and omits some of them. The table shows under 300,000 clones, with 88% occurring only once. The source material was PBMCs or T cells enriched from blood (not recorded which). The source is a woman between 55 and 75 years old in a cohort exposed to, infected with or recovered from COVID-19 (not recorded which). CDR3s include the opening cysteine and the closing phenylalanine or tryptophan. Fields, in order: D gene, J gene, V gene, clone size, CDR3 DNA, CDR3 protein. D genes are given only for firm matches. Part of the rows lack a size; the others show once, few, many or a class for expanded clones.

>.|TRBJ1-2|TRBV5-8|.
TGTGCCAGCAGCTTGGGGTCAGGGTATGGCTACACCTTC
CASSLGSGYGYTF
>TRBD2|TRBJ2-2|TRBV7-6|.
TGTGCCAGCAGCGGGGGGCAGCTAGCGGGAGGCTTCGGGGAGCTGTTTTTT
CASSGGQLAGGFGELFF
>TRBD2|TRBJ2-5|TRBV24-1|.
TGTGCCACCAGCGGGAGGGGCCAAGAGACCCAGTACTTC
CATSGRGQETQYF
>.|TRBJ2-5|TRBV28|few
TGTGCCAGCAGTTTACTAGCAGAGTCGGAGACCCAGTACTTC
CASSLLAESETQYF
>TRBD1|TRBJ1-6|TRBV7-8|.
TGTGCCAGCTCCCCAGGGGGGAATTCACCCCTCCACTTT
CASSPGGNSPLHF
>.|TRBJ1-4|TRBV6-5|.
TGTGCCAGCAGTTACTCACGGGATACTAATGAAAAACTGTTTTTT
CASSYSRDTNEKLFF
>TRBD2|TRBJ2-7|TRBV7-2|.
TGTGCCAGCAGCCCCCAGGCAATTCGGGGCGGGAGGGCGGTTGACGAGCAGTACTTC
CASSPQAIRGGRAVDEQYF
>TRBD1|TRBJ1-4|TRBV9|.
TGTGCCAGCAGCGTAACGACAGGGAACGAAAAACTGTTTTTT
CASSVTTGNEKLFF
>TRBD2|TRBJ2-2|TRBV30|.
TGTGCCTGGAGGGCTACTAGCGGGAGGTACACCGGGGAGCTGTTTTTT
CAWRATSGRYTGELFF
>.|TRBJ1-6|TRBV4-3|.
TGCGCCAGCAGCCAAGATTCAGGGTACACTTCACCCCTCCACTTT
CASSQDSGYTSPLHF
>.|TRBJ2-7|TRBV5-1|.
TGCGCCAGCAGCCCAGAGCGGAGCTCCTACGAGCAGTACTTC
CASSPERSSYEQYF